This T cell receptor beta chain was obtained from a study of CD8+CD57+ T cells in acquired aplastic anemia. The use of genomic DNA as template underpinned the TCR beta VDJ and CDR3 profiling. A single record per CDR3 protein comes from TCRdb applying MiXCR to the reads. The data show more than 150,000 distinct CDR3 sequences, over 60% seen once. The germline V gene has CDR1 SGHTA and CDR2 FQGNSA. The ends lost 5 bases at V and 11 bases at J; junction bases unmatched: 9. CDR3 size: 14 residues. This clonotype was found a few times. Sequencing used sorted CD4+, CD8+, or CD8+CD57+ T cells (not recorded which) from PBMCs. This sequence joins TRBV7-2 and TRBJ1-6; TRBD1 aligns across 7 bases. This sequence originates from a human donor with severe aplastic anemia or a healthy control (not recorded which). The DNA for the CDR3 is TGTGCCAGCAGCCAAGGACAGGTTTCGACACCCCTCCACTTT. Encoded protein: CASSQGQVSTPLHF.